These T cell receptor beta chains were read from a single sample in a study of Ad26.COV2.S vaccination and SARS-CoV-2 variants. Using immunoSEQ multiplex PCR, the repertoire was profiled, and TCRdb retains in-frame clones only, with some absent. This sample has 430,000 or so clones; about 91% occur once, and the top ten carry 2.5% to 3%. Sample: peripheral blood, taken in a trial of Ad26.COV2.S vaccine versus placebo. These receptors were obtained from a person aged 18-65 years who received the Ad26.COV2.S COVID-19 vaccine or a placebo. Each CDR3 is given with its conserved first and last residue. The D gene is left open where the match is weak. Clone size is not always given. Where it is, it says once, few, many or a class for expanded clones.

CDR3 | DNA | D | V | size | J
CASSLKGQEAPNYGYTF | TGTGCCAGCAGCCTCAAGGGACAGGAGGCACCTAACTATGGCTACACCTTC | TRBD1 | TRBV3-1/TRBV3-2 | . | TRBJ1-2
CASTKGGLKGETQYF | TGTGCCAGCACCAAAGGGGGCCTAAAGGGGGAGACCCAGTACTTC | TRBD1 | TRBV11-2 | few | TRBJ2-5
CASSYSPRGVNEQFF | TGTGCCAGCAGTTACTCCCCCCGGGGGGTCAATGAGCAGTTCTTC | TRBD2 | TRBV6-2/TRBV6-3 | . | TRBJ2-1
CASSLWDRGYGYTF | TGTGCCAGCAGTTTATGGGACAGGGGCTATGGCTACACCTTC | TRBD1 | TRBV28 | . | TRBJ1-2
CASSPRLSGGYTEAFF | TGTGCCAGCAGCCCTAGACTGTCAGGGGGTTACACTGAAGCTTTCTTT | TRBD1 | TRBV5-4 | . | TRBJ1-1
CASSLGSWEILFF | TGTGCCAGCAGCCTGGGAAGTTGGGAGATATTATTCTTC | . | TRBV3-1/TRBV3-2 | . | TRBJ2-1
CASSLAGAWGTEAFF | TGTGCCAGCAGCTTAGCGGGGGCCTGGGGCACTGAAGCTTTCTTT | . | TRBV7-8 | . | TRBJ1-1
CASSLTPSTDTQYF | TGTGCCAGCAGCTTAACTCCTAGCACAGATACGCAGTATTTT | . | TRBV13 | . | TRBJ2-3
CASSLEPGFHEQYF | TGTGCCAGCAGCTTAGAACCGGGGTTCCACGAGCAGTACTTC | . | TRBV7-2 | . | TRBJ2-7
CASSYTPGSGYTF | TGTGCCAGCAGTTACACCCCGGGCTCTGGCTACACCTTC | . | TRBV6-5 | . | TRBJ1-2
CASTPSGANVLTF | TGTGCCAGTACACCATCTGGGGCCAACGTCCTGACTTTC | . | TRBV3-1/TRBV3-2 | . | TRBJ2-6
CSASSRLDRNFDNEQFF | TGCAGCGCTAGCAGTCGGCTAGACCGAAACTTTGACAATGAGCAGTTCTTC | . | TRBV29-1 | . | TRBJ2-1
CASSAGLLTNTGELFF | TGCGCCAGCAGCGCAGGACTCCTCACGAACACCGGGGAGCTGTTTTTT | . | TRBV5-1 | . | TRBJ2-2
CATSRDEGRGNTIYF | TGTGCCACCAGCAGAGATGAGGGGCGTGGAAACACCATATATTTT | . | TRBV15 | . | TRBJ1-3
CASSSWTGSPQHF | TGTGCCAGCAGCTCCTGGACAGGGTCCCCCCAGCATTTT | TRBD1 | TRBV5-6 | few | TRBJ1-5
CSADRTPRAFF | TGCAGTGCAGACAGGACCCCAAGAGCTTTCTTT | . | TRBV20-1 | . | TRBJ1-1
CASSQEGLAGGKTQYF | TGTGCCAGCAGCCAAGAGGGACTAGCGGGAGGAAAGACCCAGTACTTC | TRBD2 | TRBV3-1/TRBV3-2 | . | TRBJ2-5
CAWSRRGWVQPQHF | TGTGCCTGGAGTCGCCGGGGGTGGGTCCAGCCCCAGCATTTT | . | TRBV30 | once | TRBJ1-5
CASSLDGIQGETQYF | TGCGCCAGCTCACTCGACGGGATCCAAGGGGAGACCCAGTACTTC | . | TRBV5-1 | . | TRBJ2-5
CASAPQGNNEQFF | TGTGCCAGCGCCCCTCAGGGGAACAATGAGCAGTTCTTC | . | TRBV18 | . | TRBJ2-1
CASSFFGVRAFF | TGTGCCAGCAGTTTTTTCGGAGTCCGAGCTTTCTTT | . | TRBV28 | once | TRBJ1-1
CASSGLAGWTYNEQFF | TGCGCCAGTTCCGGCTTAGCGGGGTGGACCTACAATGAGCAGTTCTTC | TRBD2 | TRBV10-2 | . | TRBJ2-1
CASSYLGGSGELFF | TGTGCCAGCAGTTACTTGGGAGGTTCTGGGGAGCTGTTTTTT | . | TRBV6-2/TRBV6-3 | . | TRBJ2-2
CASTGSPGVSYNEQFF | TGCGCCAGCACCGGCTCTCCGGGGGTCTCCTACAATGAGCAGTTCTTC | . | TRBV5-1 | . | TRBJ2-1
CASSFYSNEQFF | TGTGCCAGCAGTTTTTACTCGAATGAGCAGTTCTTC | . | TRBV12-3/TRBV12-4 | . | TRBJ2-1
CAWTPDRGTGQPQHF | TGTGCCTGGACCCCGGACAGGGGAACAGGGCAGCCCCAGCATTTT | TRBD1 | TRBV30 | . | TRBJ1-5
CASSSPGHSNEKLFF | TGTGCCAGTAGTTCCCCGGGACACAGTAATGAAAAACTGTTTTTT | . | TRBV19 | . | TRBJ1-4
CASRWGTGGDYGYTF | TGTGCCAGTAGATGGGGGACAGGGGGCGACTATGGCTACACCTTC | TRBD1 | TRBV19 | . | TRBJ1-2
CASSFRPGRQETQYF | TGTGCCAGCAGCTTTAGGCCCGGCCGGCAAGAGACCCAGTACTTC | . | TRBV5-5 | . | TRBJ2-5
CASSFWPAGNTIYF | TGTGCCAGCAGCTTTTGGCCGGCCGGAAACACCATATATTTT | . | TRBV7-2 | . | TRBJ1-3
CASSRDSNYEQYF | TGTGCCAGCAGTCGGGACAGCAACTACGAGCAGTACTTC | TRBD1 | TRBV6-5 | . | TRBJ2-7
CASSPRLAGGRYQETQYF | TGTGCCAGCAGTCCCCGTTTAGCGGGGGGCCGGTACCAAGAGACCCAGTACTTC | TRBD2 | TRBV27 | . | TRBJ2-5
CAIWDSASNQPQHF | TGTGCCATCTGGGACAGCGCTAGCAATCAGCCCCAGCATTTT | TRBD1 | TRBV10-3 | few | TRBJ1-5
CASSFPTGVHQTYGYTF | TGTGCCAGCAGCTTTCCGACAGGGGTCCACCAGACTTATGGCTACACCTTC | TRBD1 | TRBV7-9 | . | TRBJ1-2
CASRLGMNTEAFF | TGTGCCAGCAGATTGGGGATGAACACTGAAGCTTTCTTT | . | TRBV2 | . | TRBJ1-1
CASSLRRNSYNEQFF | TGTGCCAGCAGCTTACGGCGTAACTCCTACAATGAGCAGTTCTTC | . | TRBV11-3 | . | TRBJ2-1
CSVARGINTGELFF | TGCAGCGTAGCAAGGGGGATTAACACCGGGGAGCTGTTTTTT | . | TRBV29-1 | . | TRBJ2-2
CASSGYPGTGETGELFF | TGCGCCAGCAGCGGATACCCTGGGACAGGGGAAACCGGGGAGCTGTTTTTT | TRBD1 | TRBV5-1 | . | TRBJ2-2
CASSSGGATNEKLFF | TGTGCCAGTAGCTCCGGGGGCGCAACTAATGAAAAACTGTTTTTT | . | TRBV19 | . | TRBJ1-4
CASSAPPAGELFF | TGTGCCAGCAGCGCCCCGCCAGCCGGGGAGCTGTTTTTT | . | TRBV7-2 | . | TRBJ2-2
CASSSRDRGQETQYF | TGTGCCAGCAGCTCCCGGGACAGGGGACAAGAGACCCAGTACTTC | TRBD1 | TRBV5-4 | . | TRBJ2-5
CSVRTGSNSGNTIYF | TGCAGCGTCCGGACAGGGTCTAACTCTGGAAACACCATATATTTT | TRBD1 | TRBV29-1 | . | TRBJ1-3
CASSSRTGGPYEQYF | TGCGCCAGCAGCTCCAGGACAGGGGGCCCCTACGAGCAGTACTTC | TRBD1 | TRBV5-1 | once | TRBJ2-7
CASSLEPPGPNEQFF | TGTGCCAGCAGCTTAGAACCTCCAGGGCCCAATGAGCAGTTCTTC | . | TRBV7-6 | . | TRBJ2-1
CASSRLAAYNEQFF | TGTGCCAGCAGCCGACTAGCGGCCTACAATGAGCAGTTCTTC | TRBD2 | TRBV6-2/TRBV6-3 | . | TRBJ2-1
CASSLVGKAANEQFF | TGTGCCAGCAGTTTAGTGGGAAAGGCGGCCAATGAGCAGTTCTTC | . | TRBV27 | . | TRBJ2-1
CASSTTGWHQPQHF | TGTGCCAGCAGCACCACAGGGTGGCATCAGCCCCAGCATTTT | . | TRBV7-2 | . | TRBJ1-5
CASSQLRGPVGYTF | TGCGCCAGCAGCCAATTAAGGGGTCCCGTTGGCTACACCTTC | . | TRBV4-3 | . | TRBJ1-2
CASSVYLQGRTGELFF | TGTGCCAGCAGCGTATATCTACAGGGTCGCACCGGGGAGCTGTTTTTT | . | TRBV9 | . | TRBJ2-2
CASSLSTREYNQPQHF | TGTGCCAGCAGCTTGTCAACTAGGGAGTACAATCAGCCCCAGCATTTT | . | TRBV7-6 | . | TRBJ1-5
CASTKGGLAGELFF | TGTGCCAGCACCAAGGGGGGATTGGCCGGGGAGCTGTTTTTT | . | TRBV6-5 | . | TRBJ2-2
CSVEGVAGGARDTQYF | TGCAGCGTTGAAGGGGTGGCAGGGGGCGCGCGGGATACGCAGTATTTT | TRBD1 | TRBV29-1 | . | TRBJ2-3
CASSLGPLTNYGYTF | TGTGCCAGCAGCTTAGGGCCCCTCACTAACTATGGCTACACCTTC | . | TRBV5-8 | . | TRBJ1-2